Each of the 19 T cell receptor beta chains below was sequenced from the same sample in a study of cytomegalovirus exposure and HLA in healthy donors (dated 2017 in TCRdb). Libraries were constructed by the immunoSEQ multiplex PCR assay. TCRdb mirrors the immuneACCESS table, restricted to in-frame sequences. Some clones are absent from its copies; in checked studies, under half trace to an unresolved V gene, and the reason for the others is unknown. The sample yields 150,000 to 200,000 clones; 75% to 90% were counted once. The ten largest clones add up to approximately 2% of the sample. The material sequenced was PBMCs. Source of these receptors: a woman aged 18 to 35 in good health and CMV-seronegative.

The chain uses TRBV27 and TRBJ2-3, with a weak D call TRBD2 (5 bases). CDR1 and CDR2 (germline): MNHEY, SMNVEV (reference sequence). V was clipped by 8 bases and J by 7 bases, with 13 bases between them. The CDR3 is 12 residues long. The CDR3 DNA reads TGTGCCAGCGGACCGACGGGGAATACGCAGTATTTT. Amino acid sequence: CASGPTGNTQYF.

The CDR3 nucleotides are TGTGCCAGCAGCCCCCCGGGGGGGATCGAGCAGTACTTC. It codes for CASSPPGGIEQYF. The chain links TRBV5-5 to TRBJ2-7, with 8 bases fitting TRBD2. The CDR3 runs 13 residues. The V gene end was trimmed by 4 bases and the J gene end by 6 bases; junction bases not matched to a gene: 6. Germline CDR1 and CDR2: SGHKS and YYEKEE (reference sequence).

The CDR3 loop is CASIHTGGEQFF. For the CDR3, the DNA is TGTGCCAGCATCCATACAGGGGGTGAGCAGTTCTTC. The rearrangement links TRBV5-6 to TRBJ2-1; 8 nucleotides agree with TRBD1. The CDR3 spans 12 residues. From germline, CDR1 is SGHDT and CDR2 YYEEEE. V was pared by 6 bases and J by 9 bases, with 5 bases of the junction left unmatched. The full variable domain, with the rest looked up from reference TRBV5-6 and TRBJ2-1, is DAGVTQSPTHLIKTRGQQVTLRCSPKSGHDTVSWYQQALGQGPQFIFQYYEEEERQRGNFPDRFSGHQFPNYSSELNVNALLLGDSALYLCASIHTGGEQFFGPGTRLTVL.

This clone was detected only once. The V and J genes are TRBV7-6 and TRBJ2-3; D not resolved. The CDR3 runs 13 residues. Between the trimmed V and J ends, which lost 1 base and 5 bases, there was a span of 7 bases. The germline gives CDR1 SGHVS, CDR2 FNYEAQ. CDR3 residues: CASSLGPIDTQYF. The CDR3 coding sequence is TGTGCCAGCAGCTTAGGTCCTATAGATACGCAGTATTTT.

CDR3 sequence reads: CASSQRETSGSNEQFF. For the CDR3, the DNA is TGCGCCAGCAGCCAGAGGGAGACTAGCGGTTCAAATGAGCAGTTCTTC. The V call is TRBV4-1, the J call TRBJ2-1; TRBD2 matches 9 bases. Trimming at V came to 3 bases and at J to 7 bases, leaving 10 bases not matched to a gene. The germline gives CDR1 MGHRA, CDR2 YSYEKL. The length of the CDR3 is 16 residues.

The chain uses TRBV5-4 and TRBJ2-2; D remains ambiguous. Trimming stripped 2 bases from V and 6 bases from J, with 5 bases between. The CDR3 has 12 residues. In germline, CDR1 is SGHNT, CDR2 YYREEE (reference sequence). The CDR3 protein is CASSLIAGELFF. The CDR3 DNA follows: TGTGCCAGCAGCTTAATCGCCGGGGAGCTGTTTTTT.

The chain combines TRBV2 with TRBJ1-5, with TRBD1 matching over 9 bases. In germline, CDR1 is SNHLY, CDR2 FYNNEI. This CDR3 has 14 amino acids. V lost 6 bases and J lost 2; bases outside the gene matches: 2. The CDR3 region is CASRRQGGNQPQHF. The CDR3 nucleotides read TGTGCCAGCAGGCGACAGGGGGGCAATCAGCCCCAGCATTTT.

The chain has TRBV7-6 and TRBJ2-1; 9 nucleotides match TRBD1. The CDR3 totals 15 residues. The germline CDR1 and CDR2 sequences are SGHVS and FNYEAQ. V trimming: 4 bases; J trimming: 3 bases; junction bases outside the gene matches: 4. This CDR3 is CASSWSGQGYNEQFF. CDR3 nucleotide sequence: TGTGCCAGCAGCTGGTCGGGACAGGGCTACAATGAGCAGTTCTTC. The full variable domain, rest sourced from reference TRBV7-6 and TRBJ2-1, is GAGVSQSPRYKVTKRGQDVALRCDPISGHVSLYWYRQALGQGPEFLTYFNYEAQQDKSGLPNDRFSAERPEGSISTLTIQRTEQRDSAMYRCASSWSGQGYNEQFFGPGTRLTVL.

CDR3 protein: CASSFLPSGDYNEQFF. The CDR3 coding sequence is TGTGCCAGCAGCTTTTTGCCTAGCGGGGATTACAATGAGCAGTTCTTC. V usage is TRBV7-6 and J usage is TRBJ2-1; 9 positions match TRBD2. CDR3 length equals 16 residues. With 3 bases clipped from V and 4 bases from J, the junction kept 7 bases outside the gene matches. Germline lookup yields CDR1 SGHVS and CDR2 FNYEAQ.

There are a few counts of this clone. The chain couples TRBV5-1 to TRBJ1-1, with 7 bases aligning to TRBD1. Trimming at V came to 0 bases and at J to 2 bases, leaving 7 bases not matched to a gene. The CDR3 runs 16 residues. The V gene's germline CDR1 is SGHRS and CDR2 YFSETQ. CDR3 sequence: CASSLGRQGPNTEAFF. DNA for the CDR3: TGCGCCAGCAGCTTGGGAAGACAGGGACCAAACACTGAAGCTTTCTTT.

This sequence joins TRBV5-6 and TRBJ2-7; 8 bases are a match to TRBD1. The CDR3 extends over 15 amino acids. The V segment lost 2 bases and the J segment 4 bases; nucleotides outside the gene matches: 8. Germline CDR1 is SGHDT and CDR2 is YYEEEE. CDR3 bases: TGTGCCAGCAGCTTACCGGGACAGGTGGAGTACGAGCAGTACTTC. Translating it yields CASSLPGQVEYEQYF.

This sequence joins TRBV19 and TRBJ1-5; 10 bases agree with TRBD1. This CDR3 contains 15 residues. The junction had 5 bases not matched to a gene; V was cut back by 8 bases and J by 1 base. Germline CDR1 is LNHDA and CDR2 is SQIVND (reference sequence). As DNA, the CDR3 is TGTGCCAGTGGCGGGACAGGGGCGAGCAATCAGCCCCAGCATTTT. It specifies CASGGTGASNQPQHF.

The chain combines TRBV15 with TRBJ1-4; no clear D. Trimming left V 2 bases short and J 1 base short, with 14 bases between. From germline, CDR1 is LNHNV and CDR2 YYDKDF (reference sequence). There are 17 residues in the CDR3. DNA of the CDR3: TGTGCCACCAGCAGAAGGCGGGGTGACGAAACTAATGAAAAACTGTTTTTT. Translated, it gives CATSRRRGDETNEKLFF.

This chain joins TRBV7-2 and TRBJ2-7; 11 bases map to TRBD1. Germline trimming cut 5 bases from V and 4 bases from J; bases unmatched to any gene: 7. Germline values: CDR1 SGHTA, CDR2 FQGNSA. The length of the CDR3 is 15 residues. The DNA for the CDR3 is TGTGCCAGCAGCCCCCGGGACAGGGGGACATACGAGCAGTACTTC. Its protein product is CASSPRDRGTYEQYF.

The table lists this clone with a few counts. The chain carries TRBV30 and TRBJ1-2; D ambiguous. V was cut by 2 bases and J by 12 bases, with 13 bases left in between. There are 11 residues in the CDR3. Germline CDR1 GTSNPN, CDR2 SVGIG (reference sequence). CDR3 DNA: TGTGCCTGGAGTCCACGACACCTCCACACCTTC. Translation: CAWSPRHLHTF. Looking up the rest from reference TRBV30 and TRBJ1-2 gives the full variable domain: SQTIHQWPATLVQPVGSPLSLECTVEGTSNPNLYWYRQAAGRGLQLLFYSVGIGQISSEVPQNLSASRPQDRQFILSSKKLLLSDSGFYLCAWSPRHLHTFGSGTRLTVV.

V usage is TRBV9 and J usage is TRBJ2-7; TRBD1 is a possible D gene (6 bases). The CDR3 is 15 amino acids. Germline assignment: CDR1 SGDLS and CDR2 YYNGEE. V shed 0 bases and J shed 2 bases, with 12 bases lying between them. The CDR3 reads CASSVGQGLAYEQYF. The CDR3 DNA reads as TGTGCCAGCAGCGTAGGGCAGGGGCTTGCCTACGAGCAGTACTTC.

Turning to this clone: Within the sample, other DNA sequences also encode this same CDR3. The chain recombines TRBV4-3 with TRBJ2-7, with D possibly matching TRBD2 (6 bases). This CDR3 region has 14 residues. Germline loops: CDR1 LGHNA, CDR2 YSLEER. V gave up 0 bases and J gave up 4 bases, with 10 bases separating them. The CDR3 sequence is CASSQDSGGYEQYF. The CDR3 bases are TGCGCCAGCAGCCAAGATTCCGGAGGGTACGAGCAGTACTTC.

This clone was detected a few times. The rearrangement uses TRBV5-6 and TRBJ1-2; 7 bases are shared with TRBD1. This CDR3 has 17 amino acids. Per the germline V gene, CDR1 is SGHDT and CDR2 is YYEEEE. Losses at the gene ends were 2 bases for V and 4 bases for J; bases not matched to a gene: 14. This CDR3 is CASSFISVGDSSYGYTF. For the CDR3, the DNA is TGTGCCAGCAGCTTCATTTCGGTCGGGGACAGCAGCTATGGCTACACCTTC.

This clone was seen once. CDR3 loop: CASSPIGSEQFF. CDR3 DNA: TGTGCCAGCAGCCCCATCGGGAGTGAGCAGTTCTTC. The V call is TRBV9, the J call TRBJ2-1; D possibly corresponds to TRBD2 (6 bases). V dropped 4 bases and J dropped 9 bases, with 11 bases sitting between them. The CDR3 length is 12 residues. The germline V gene encodes CDR1 SGDLS and CDR2 YYNGEE.